This TCR beta chain is from a study of OX40 agonist ivuxolimab in advanced cancers. Study information: A male proportion of over 75% was recorded, with mean age approximately 64 years and range roughly 23 to 90. Whole-study findings and limits: Averaged across samples, CD8+ T cells carried more expanded clones than CD4+ did. Clonal expansion by week 6 occurred in CD4+ and CD8+ blood T cells (at 0.1 to 3.0 mg/kg).

Germline values: CDR1 MDHEN, CDR2 SYDVKM. CDR3 length: 14 residues. On this clone: Its cognate antigen is unknown.

Measured with immunoSEQ multiplex PCR; TCRdb has only the in-frame clones, and not every one. The sample records 65,000 or so clones, around four fifths being singletons. The TCR originated in an adult with an advanced solid tumor such as melanoma, head and neck, liver or kidney cancer. The rearrangement joins TRBV28 to TRBJ2-5; the match to TRBD2 covers 10 bases. The DNA end is a closer match to TRBJ2-7, so the J assignment may be wrong. Sequenced material: CD4+ or CD8+ T cells sorted from blood, taken in a trial of the OX40 agonist ivuxolimab. The CDR3 region has the DNA TGTGCCAGCAGCCTAGCGGGAGTTAGCTACGAGCAGTACTTC. Its protein product is CASSLAGVSYEQYF.